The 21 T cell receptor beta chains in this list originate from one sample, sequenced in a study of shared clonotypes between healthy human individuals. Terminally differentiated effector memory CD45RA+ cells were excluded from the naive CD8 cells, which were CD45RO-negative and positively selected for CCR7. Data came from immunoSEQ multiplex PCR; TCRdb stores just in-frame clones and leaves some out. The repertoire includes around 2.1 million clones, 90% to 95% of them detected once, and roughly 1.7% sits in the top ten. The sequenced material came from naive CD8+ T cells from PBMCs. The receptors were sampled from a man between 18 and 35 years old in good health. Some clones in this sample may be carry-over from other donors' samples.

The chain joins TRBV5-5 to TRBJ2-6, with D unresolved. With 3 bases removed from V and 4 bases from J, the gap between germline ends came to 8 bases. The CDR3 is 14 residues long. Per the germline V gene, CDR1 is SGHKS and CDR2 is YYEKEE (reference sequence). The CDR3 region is CASSSGSGANVLTF. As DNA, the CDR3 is TGTGCCAGCAGCTCCGGGTCCGGGGCCAACGTCCTGACTTTC.

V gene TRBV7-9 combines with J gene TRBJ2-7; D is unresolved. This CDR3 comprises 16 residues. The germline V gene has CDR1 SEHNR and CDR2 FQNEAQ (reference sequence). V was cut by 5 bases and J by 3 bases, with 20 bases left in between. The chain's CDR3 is CASSPEKSASYYEQYF. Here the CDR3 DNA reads TGTGCCAGCAGCCCAGAAAAGTCAGCGAGCTACTACGAGCAGTACTTC.

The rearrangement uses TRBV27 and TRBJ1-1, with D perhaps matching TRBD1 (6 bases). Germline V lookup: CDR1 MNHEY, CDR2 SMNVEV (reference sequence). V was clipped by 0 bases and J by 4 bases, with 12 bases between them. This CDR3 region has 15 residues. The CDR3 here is CASSLSSLGATEAFF. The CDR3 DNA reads TGTGCCAGCAGTTTATCGAGCTTGGGGGCCACTGAAGCTTTCTTT.

The CDR3, as DNA: TGCGCCAGCAGCGCCCCCCGCCAGGACGGTTCTGGGGCCAACGTCCTGACTTTC. As protein: CASSAPRQDGSGANVLTF. The V call is TRBV5-1, the J call TRBJ2-6; unclear D gene. CDR1 is SGHRS and CDR2 is YFSETQ in the germline V gene. The CDR3 is 18 amino acids. The germline V and J ends were trimmed by 4 bases and 1 base, with 18 bases remaining between them.

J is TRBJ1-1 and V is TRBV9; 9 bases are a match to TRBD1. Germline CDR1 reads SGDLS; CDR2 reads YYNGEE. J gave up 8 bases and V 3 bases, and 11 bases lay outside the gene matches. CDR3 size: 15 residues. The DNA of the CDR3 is TGTGCCAGCAGCGAGGGGGACAGGGAAGGAGGGGAAGCTTTCTTT. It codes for CASSEGDREGGEAFF.

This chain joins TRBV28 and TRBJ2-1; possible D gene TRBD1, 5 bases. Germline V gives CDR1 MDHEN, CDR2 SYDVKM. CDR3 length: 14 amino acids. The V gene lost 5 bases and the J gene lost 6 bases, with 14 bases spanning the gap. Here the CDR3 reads CASSHTVGANEQFF. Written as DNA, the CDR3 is TGTGCCAGCAGTCACACGGTAGGGGCCAATGAGCAGTTCTTC.

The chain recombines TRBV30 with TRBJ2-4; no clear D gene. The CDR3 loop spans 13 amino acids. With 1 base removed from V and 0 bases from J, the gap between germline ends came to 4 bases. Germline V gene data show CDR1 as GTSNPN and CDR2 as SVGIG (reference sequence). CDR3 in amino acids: CAWSELAKNIQYF. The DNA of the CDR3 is TGTGCCTGGAGTGAACTAGCCAAAAACATTCAGTACTTC.

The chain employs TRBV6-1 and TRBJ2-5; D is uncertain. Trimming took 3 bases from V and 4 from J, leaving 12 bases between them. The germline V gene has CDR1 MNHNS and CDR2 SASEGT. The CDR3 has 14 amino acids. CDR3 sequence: CASSEFRSGETQYF. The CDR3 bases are TGTGCCAGCAGTGAGTTCCGGAGTGGAGAGACCCAGTACTTC.

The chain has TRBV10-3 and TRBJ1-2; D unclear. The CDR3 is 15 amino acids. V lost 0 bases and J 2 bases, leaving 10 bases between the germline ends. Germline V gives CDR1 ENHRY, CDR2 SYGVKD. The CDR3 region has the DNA TGTGCCATCAGTGAGTCTGCCCAAGGGAACTATGGCTACACCTTC. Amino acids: CAISESAQGNYGYTF.

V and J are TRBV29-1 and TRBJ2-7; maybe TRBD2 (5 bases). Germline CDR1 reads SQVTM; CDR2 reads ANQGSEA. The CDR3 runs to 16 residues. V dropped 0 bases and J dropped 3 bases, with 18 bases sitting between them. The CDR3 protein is CSVEDRTELSGYEQYF. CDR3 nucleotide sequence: TGCAGCGTTGAAGATCGGACTGAACTCTCCGGCTACGAGCAGTACTTC.

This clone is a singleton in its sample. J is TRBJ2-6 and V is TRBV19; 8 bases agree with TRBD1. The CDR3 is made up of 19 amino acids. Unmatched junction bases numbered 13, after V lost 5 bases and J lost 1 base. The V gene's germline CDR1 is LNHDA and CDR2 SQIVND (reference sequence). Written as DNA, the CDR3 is TGTGCCAGTAGTCCTGTCAGGGGGCGCCGCCTATCTGGGGCCAACGTCCTGACTTTC. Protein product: CASSPVRGRRLSGANVLTF. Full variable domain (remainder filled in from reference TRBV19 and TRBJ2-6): DGGITQSPKYLFRKEGQNVTLSCEQNLNHDAMYWYRQDPGQGLRLIYYSQIVNDFQKGDIAEGYSVSREKKESFPLTVTSAQKNPTAFYLCASSPVRGRRLSGANVLTFGAGSRLTVL.

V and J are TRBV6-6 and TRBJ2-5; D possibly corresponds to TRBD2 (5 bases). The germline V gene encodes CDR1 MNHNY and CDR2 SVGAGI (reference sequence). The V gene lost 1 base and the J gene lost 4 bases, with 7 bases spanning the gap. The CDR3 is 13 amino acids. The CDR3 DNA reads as TGTGCCAGCAGTTACTGGGCGGGAGAGACCCAGTACTTC. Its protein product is CASSYWAGETQYF.

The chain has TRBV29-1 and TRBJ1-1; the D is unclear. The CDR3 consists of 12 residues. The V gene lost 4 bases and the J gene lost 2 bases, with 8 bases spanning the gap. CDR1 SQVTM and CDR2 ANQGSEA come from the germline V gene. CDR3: CSVVRTNTEAFF. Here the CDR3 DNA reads TGCAGCGTTGTACGGACTAACACTGAAGCTTTCTTT. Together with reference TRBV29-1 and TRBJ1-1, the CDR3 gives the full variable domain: SAVISQKPSRDICQRGTSLTIQCQVDSQVTMMFWYRQQPGQSLTLIATANQGSEATYESGFVIDKFPISRPNLTFSTLTVSNMSPEDSSIYLCSVVRTNTEAFFGQGTRLTVV.

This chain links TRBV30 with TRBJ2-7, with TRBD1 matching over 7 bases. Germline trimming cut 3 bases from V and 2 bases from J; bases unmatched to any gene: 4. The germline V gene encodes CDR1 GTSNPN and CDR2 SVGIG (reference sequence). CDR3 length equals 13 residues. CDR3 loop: CAWSATGTYEQYF. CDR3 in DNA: TGTGCCTGGAGCGCGACAGGGACCTACGAGCAGTACTTC.

CDR3 coding DNA: TGTGCCAGCAGTTTAGTCAGGGGGGCTTACTATGGCTACACCTTC. Translation: CASSLVRGAYYGYTF. This chain uses TRBV28 with TRBJ1-2; 7 bases match TRBD1. CDR3 size: 15 residues. CDR1 is MDHEN, CDR2 SYDVKM, per germline. With 2 bases clipped from V and 3 bases from J, the junction kept 6 bases outside the gene matches.

CDR3: CAAGTGTGEQYF. DNA for the CDR3: TGTGCCGCCGGGACAGGGACCGGCGAGCAGTACTTC. The chain carries TRBV19 and TRBJ2-7; 9 bases fit TRBD1. Germline-derived CDR1 and CDR2 are LNHDA and SQIVND (reference sequence). This CDR3 is built from 12 residues. V lost 11 bases and J lost 6; bases outside the gene matches: 8.

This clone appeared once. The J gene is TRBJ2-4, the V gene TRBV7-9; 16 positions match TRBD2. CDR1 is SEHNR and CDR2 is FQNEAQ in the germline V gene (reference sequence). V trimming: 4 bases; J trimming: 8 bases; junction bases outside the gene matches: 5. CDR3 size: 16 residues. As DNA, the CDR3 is TGTGCCAGCAGCTCCCAGGGACTAGCGGGAGGGGACATTCAGTACTTC. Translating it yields CASSSQGLAGGDIQYF.

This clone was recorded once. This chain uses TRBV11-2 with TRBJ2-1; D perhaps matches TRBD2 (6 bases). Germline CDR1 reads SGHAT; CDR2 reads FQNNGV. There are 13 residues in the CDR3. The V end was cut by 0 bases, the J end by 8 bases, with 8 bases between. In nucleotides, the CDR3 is TGTGCCAGCAGCTTAGATGGGGGGTATGAGCAGTTCTTC. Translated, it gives CASSLDGGYEQFF.

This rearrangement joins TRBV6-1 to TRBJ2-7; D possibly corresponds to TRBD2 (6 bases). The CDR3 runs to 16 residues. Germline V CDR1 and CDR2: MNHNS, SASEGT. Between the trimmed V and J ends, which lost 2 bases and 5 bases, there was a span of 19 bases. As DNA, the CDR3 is TGTGCCAGCAGTGAAAGGAGGGGTTCAGGCAGGGACGAGCAGTACTTC. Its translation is CASSERRGSGRDEQYF.

As DNA, the CDR3 is TGTGCCAGCAGCGGACTAGCGGGAGGGTCGAGCTCCTACAATGAGCAGTTCTTC. Translation gives CASSGLAGGSSSYNEQFF. This sequence joins TRBV7-9 and TRBJ2-1; 15 nucleotides line up with TRBD2. This CDR3 has 18 residues. CDR1 and CDR2 from the germline V gene are SEHNR and FQNEAQ (reference sequence). The V gene end was trimmed by 5 bases and the J gene end by 0 bases; junction bases not matched to a gene: 5.

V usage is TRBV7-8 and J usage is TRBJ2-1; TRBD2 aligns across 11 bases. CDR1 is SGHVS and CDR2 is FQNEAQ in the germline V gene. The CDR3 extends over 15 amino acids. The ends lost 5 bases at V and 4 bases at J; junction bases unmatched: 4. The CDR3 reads CASSPGTSGYNEQFF. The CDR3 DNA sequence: TGTGCCAGCAGCCCCGGGACTAGCGGTTACAATGAGCAGTTCTTC.